The 27 T cell receptor beta chains in this list originate from one sample, sequenced in a study of blood T cell repertoires in COVID-19. Using immunoSEQ multiplex PCR, the repertoire was profiled, and TCRdb retains in-frame clones only, with some absent. The table lists about 140,000 clones, about 80% of them singletons. The sample comprised PBMCs or T cells enriched from blood (not recorded which). All receptors derive from a woman aged 50 to 65 who had recovered from COVID-19.

Only a few counts were recorded for this clone. Here the CDR3 DNA reads TGTGCCTGGAGGGGCGGGACAGGGACCTTCTACGAGCAGTACTTC. Amino acids: CAWRGGTGTFYEQYF. J is TRBJ2-7 and V is TRBV30, with 9 bases that match TRBD1. Germline values: CDR1 GTSNPN, CDR2 SVGIG (reference sequence). The trim removed 3 bases at V and 3 bases at J, leaving 9 bases unmatched. The CDR3 is 15 residues long.

The rearrangement links TRBV10-3 to TRBJ1-2; D gene uncertain. Germline V gene lookup returns CDR1 ENHRY and CDR2 SYGVKD. This CDR3 has 14 amino acids. The V end was cut by 2 bases, the J end by 4 bases, with 11 bases between. CDR3 nucleotides: TGTGCCATCAGTGAGGCGGACTTGAGCTATGGCTACACCTTC. It translates to CAISEADLSYGYTF.

V usage is TRBV28 and J usage is TRBJ1-5; D ambiguous. With 5 bases removed from V and 3 bases from J, the gap between germline ends came to 23 bases. The CDR3 length is 18 residues. Germline loops: CDR1 MDHEN, CDR2 SYDVKM. The CDR3 loop reads CASSLPGPNELDNQPQHF. In nucleotides, the CDR3 is TGTGCCAGCAGTCTACCCGGGCCGAACGAACTAGACAATCAGCCCCAGCATTTT. Drawing the rest from reference TRBV28 and TRBJ1-5, the complete variable domain is DVKVTQSSRYLVKRTGEKVFLECVQDMDHENMFWYRQDPGLGLRLIYFSYDVKMKEKGDIPEGYSVSREKKERFSLILESASTNQTSMYLCASSLPGPNELDNQPQHFGDGTRLSIL.

The rearrangement uses TRBV6-4 and TRBJ1-1; 7 positions match TRBD1. After removal of 6 bases from V and 4 bases from J, the junction contained 5 bases not matched to a gene. The germline CDR1 and CDR2 sequences are MRHNA and SNTAGT. This CDR3 contains 13 residues. The CDR3 protein is CASRQGFGTEAFF. In nucleotides, the CDR3 is TGTGCCAGCAGACAGGGGTTCGGCACTGAAGCTTTCTTT.

J is TRBJ1-2 and V is TRBV5-1; 7 bases line up with TRBD1. CDR1 and CDR2 from the germline V gene are SGHRS and YFSETQ. Trimming removed 0 bases from V and 2 bases from J; junction bases left unmatched: 7. The CDR3 has 16 residues. The DNA for the CDR3 is TGCGCCAGCAGCTTGGTTGGGGCAGGGGGGAACTATGGCTACACCTTC. It specifies CASSLVGAGGNYGYTF.

This clone turned up a few times. The chain carries TRBV7-3 and TRBJ2-3; a possible D gene is TRBD1 (5 bases). CDR1 is SGHTA and CDR2 is FQGTGA in the germline V gene. V was trimmed by 5 bases and J by 5 bases, leaving 17 bases between them. The CDR3 spans 15 residues. The CDR3 sequence is CASSPSTAQGDTQYF. DNA for the CDR3: TGTGCCAGCAGCCCCTCTACGGCGCAGGGAGATACGCAGTATTTT.

The chain joins TRBV5-1 to TRBJ1-3; 7 bases are shared with TRBD1. This CDR3 has 17 residues. The V gene end was trimmed by 0 bases and the J gene end by 2 bases; junction bases not matched to a gene: 8. Germline V lookup: CDR1 SGHRS, CDR2 YFSETQ. This CDR3 reads CASSLAPDRAAGNTIYF. CDR3 sequence (DNA): TGCGCCAGCAGCTTGGCCCCAGACAGGGCGGCTGGAAACACCATATATTTT. The variable domain in full, completed from reference TRBV5-1 and TRBJ1-3, reads KAGVTQTPRYLIKTRGQQVTLSCSPISGHRSVSWYQQTPGQGLQFLFEYFSETQRNKGNFPGRFSGRQFSNSRSEMNVSTLELGDSALYLCASSLAPDRAAGNTIYFGEGSWLTVV.

The V gene is TRBV5-1, the J gene TRBJ2-3; 13 bases map to TRBD2. The CDR3 has 17 amino acids. The germline V gene encodes CDR1 SGHRS and CDR2 YFSETQ. The V segment lost 4 bases and the J segment 3 bases; nucleotides outside the gene matches: 8. CDR3 protein: CASSPGGLAGATDTQYF. CDR3 nucleotide sequence: TGCGCCAGCAGCCCGGGCGGACTAGCGGGGGCGACAGATACGCAGTATTTT. The complete variable domain, with remaining parts taken from reference TRBV5-1 and TRBJ2-3, reads KAGVTQTPRYLIKTRGQQVTLSCSPISGHRSVSWYQQTPGQGLQFLFEYFSETQRNKGNFPGRFSGRQFSNSRSEMNVSTLELGDSALYLCASSPGGLAGATDTQYFGPGTRLTVL.

This clone showed up just once. The V and J genes are TRBV27 and TRBJ1-6, with 7 bases lining up with TRBD1. The junction had 2 bases not matched to a gene; V was cut back by 2 bases and J by 4 bases. From germline, CDR1 is MNHEY and CDR2 SMNVEV (reference sequence). The CDR3 runs 15 residues. The CDR3 nucleotides read TGTGCCAGCAGTTTAAGGACAGGATATAATTCACCCCTCCACTTT. Translated, it gives CASSLRTGYNSPLHF.

The chain couples TRBV18 to TRBJ1-4; D is possibly TRBD1 (6 bases). V was pared by 3 bases and J by 8 bases, with 13 bases between. CDR1 and CDR2 (germline): KGHSH, LQKENI. The CDR3 has 14 amino acids. CDR3 coding DNA: TGTGCCAGCTCACCCCCCAGGGGTGGAGAAAAACTGTTTTTT. Amino acids: CASSPPRGGEKLFF.

The genes are TRBV5-6 and TRBJ1-3, with a tentative D call TRBD1 (5 bases). CDR3 length: 13 amino acids. Trimming left V 3 bases short and J 8 bases short, with 12 bases between. The germline CDR1 and CDR2 sequences are SGHDT and YYEEEE. Here the CDR3 reads CASSWQGSHTIYF. The DNA for the CDR3 is TGTGCCAGCAGCTGGCAGGGCTCTCACACCATATATTTT.

V and J are TRBV29-1 and TRBJ2-7; 9 bases map to TRBD1. V shed 6 bases and J 3 bases; nucleotides not matched to a gene: 6. CDR1 and CDR2 from the germline V gene are SQVTM and ANQGSEA. This CDR3 has 13 amino acids. Here the CDR3 DNA reads TGCAGCGTGCGGGGACAGGGTCGCTACGAGCAGTACTTC. Its translation: CSVRGQGRYEQYF.

The chain employs TRBV27 and TRBJ2-6, with TRBD1 matching 8 bases. Germline-derived CDR1 and CDR2 are MNHEY and SMNVEV (reference sequence). The CDR3 length is 14 residues. With V trimmed by 7 bases and J by 6 bases, 5 bases remained unmatched. This CDR3 is CASNPTGEANVLTF. The CDR3 coding sequence is TGTGCCAGCAACCCGACAGGGGAGGCCAACGTCCTGACTTTC.

V is TRBV19 and J is TRBJ1-6; 7 positions match TRBD1. J gave up 0 bases and V 5 bases, and 7 bases lay outside the gene matches. In germline, CDR1 is LNHDA, CDR2 SQIVND (reference sequence). The CDR3 covers 17 residues. CDR3 sequence reads: CASSLTGFSSYNSPLHF. DNA of the CDR3: TGTGCCAGTAGTTTGACAGGGTTCAGCTCCTATAATTCACCCCTCCACTTT.

The chain has TRBV5-1 and TRBJ1-6; D is unclear. Trimming pared 0 bases from V and 2 bases from J, leaving 9 bases between. The length of the CDR3 is 16 residues. Germline CDR1 and CDR2: SGHRS and YFSETQ. CDR3 coding DNA: TGCGCCAGCAGCTTGGATGGGAGGACCTATAATTCACCCCTCCACTTT. As protein: CASSLDGRTYNSPLHF.

V is TRBV9 and J is TRBJ2-5, with 9 bases lining up with TRBD1. The CDR3 is 15 residues long. J lost 4 bases, V lost 2 bases, and 6 bases had no gene match. Germline V gene data show CDR1 as SGDLS and CDR2 as YYNGEE. The CDR3 spells CASSVRDRVRETQYF. In DNA, the CDR3 is TGTGCCAGCAGCGTCCGGGACAGGGTGAGAGAGACCCAGTACTTC.

The chain carries TRBV3-1 (or the pseudogene TRBV3-2) and TRBJ2-2; 7 nucleotides agree with TRBD2. Germline trimming cut 5 bases from V and 5 bases from J; bases unmatched to any gene: 8. Looked up from germline, CDR1 is LGHDT and CDR2 is YNNKEL (reference sequence). The CDR3 is 15 amino acids. The CDR3 here is CASSGGAGATGELFF. The CDR3 region has the DNA TGTGCCAGCAGCGGCGGGGCGGGAGCTACCGGGGAGCTGTTTTTT.

The chain employs TRBV10-3 and TRBJ1-1, with TRBD1 as a possible D gene (5 bases). The germline gives CDR1 ENHRY, CDR2 SYGVKD. V lost 3 bases, J lost 4 bases, and 15 bases lay in between. CDR3 size: 15 residues. This CDR3 is CAISDPGGSVTEAFF. As DNA, the CDR3 is TGTGCCATCAGTGACCCGGGGGGTTCGGTCACTGAAGCTTTCTTT.

CDR3 loop: CASSLQGGTDTQYF. The DNA for the CDR3 is TGCGCCAGCAGCCTCCAGGGTGGGACAGATACGCAGTATTTT. This rearrangement joins TRBV5-1 to TRBJ2-3; TRBD1 is a possible D gene (5 bases). Per the germline V gene, CDR1 is SGHRS and CDR2 is YFSETQ. V dropped 4 bases and J dropped 3 bases, with 12 bases sitting between them. CDR3 length: 14 residues.

The V call is TRBV13, the J call TRBJ1-3; TRBD1 agrees at 10 bases. This CDR3 has 14 residues. CDR1 PRHDT and CDR2 FYEKMQ come from the germline V gene (reference sequence). V trimming: 5 bases; J trimming: 8 bases; junction bases outside the gene matches: 6. The CDR3: CASSLPDRGDTIYF. The CDR3 nucleotides read TGTGCCAGCAGCCTTCCGGACAGGGGGGACACCATATATTTT.

This clone showed up just a few times. J is TRBJ2-7 and V is TRBV7-8, with D perhaps matching TRBD2 (5 bases). V lost 3 bases and J lost 3, with 6 bases in between. The CDR3 is 12 amino acids. The V gene's germline CDR1 is SGHVS and CDR2 FQNEAQ. The CDR3 loop is CASSFEGYEQYF. The DNA of the CDR3 is TGTGCCAGCAGCTTTGAGGGCTACGAGCAGTACTTC. Full variable domain (outside the CDR3, taken from reference TRBV7-8 and TRBJ2-7): GAGVSQSPRYKVAKRGQDVALRCDPISGHVSLFWYQQALGQGPEFLTYFQNEAQLDKSGLPSDRFFAERPEGSVSTLKIQRTQQEDSAVYLCASSFEGYEQYFGPGTRLTVT.

This clone appeared once. The chain employs TRBV29-1 and TRBJ1-1; no firm D call. Germline V gene sequence: CDR1 SQVTM, CDR2 ANQGSEA. The CDR3 runs to 14 residues. Trimming removed 6 bases at V and 11 bases at J, with 25 bases between. The chain's CDR3 is CSVTTGMVKSTAFF. CDR3 bases: TGCAGCGTGACCACCGGGATGGTAAAATCGACCGCTTTCTTT.

The CDR3 DNA follows: TGTGCCAGCAGTCGGACAGGGGGGGCGGGCTACACCTTC. This sequence encodes CASSRTGGAGYTF. The chain combines TRBV27 with TRBJ1-2; 10 nucleotides match TRBD1. V shed 5 bases and J 8 bases; nucleotides not matched to a gene: 5. The CDR3 is 13 amino acids. Germline V gene data show CDR1 as MNHEY and CDR2 as SMNVEV (reference sequence).

The chain combines TRBV2 with TRBJ1-2; the match to TRBD1 covers 9 bases. Germline V CDR1 and CDR2: SNHLY, FYNNEI. The CDR3 covers 12 residues. V trimming: 6 bases; J trimming: 8 bases; junction bases outside the gene matches: 4. The CDR3 DNA is TGTGCCAGCAGCGGGACAGGGCGAGGCTACACCTTC. This translates into CASSGTGRGYTF. Looking up the rest from reference TRBV2 and TRBJ1-2 gives the full variable domain: EPEVTQTPSHQVTQMGQEVILRCVPISNHLYFYWYRQILGQKVEFLVSFYNNEISEKSEIFDDQFSVERPDGSNFTLKIRSTKLEDSAMYFCASSGTGRGYTFGSGTRLTVV.

This clone has just a few counts. The chain recombines TRBV11-3 with TRBJ1-3; D is uncertain. Trimming left V 5 bases short and J 2 bases short, with 16 bases between. The germline gives CDR1 SGHNT, CDR2 YENEEA. The length of the CDR3 is 16 residues. The chain's CDR3 is CASSPRADGTGNTIYF. In DNA form, the CDR3 reads TGTGCCAGCAGCCCTCGGGCGGACGGGACTGGAAACACCATATATTTT.

CDR3 bases: TGCAGCGTTGGGGCGGGGGGACAAGAGACCCAGTACTTC. It codes for CSVGAGGQETQYF. The J gene is TRBJ2-5, the V gene TRBV29-1, with 8 bases identical to TRBD2. The CDR3 extends over 13 amino acids. The V gene's germline CDR1 is SQVTM and CDR2 ANQGSEA. The ends lost 4 bases at V and 2 bases at J; junction bases unmatched: 3. The full variable domain, completed using reference TRBV29-1 and TRBJ2-5, is SAVISQKPSRDICQRGTSLTIQCQVDSQVTMMFWYRQQPGQSLTLIATANQGSEATYESGFVIDKFPISRPNLTFSTLTVSNMSPEDSSIYLCSVGAGGQETQYFGPGTRLLVL.

This rearrangement joins TRBV5-8 to TRBJ2-1, with TRBD2 identical over 11 bases. Trimming removed 2 bases from V and 7 bases from J; junction bases left unmatched: 2. The CDR3 consists of 14 residues. Germline values: CDR1 SGHTS, CDR2 YDEGEE. The DNA of the CDR3 is TGTGCCAGCAGCTTACTAGCGGGAGTTAATGAGCAGTTCTTC. This codes for CASSLLAGVNEQFF.